This entry is about one TCR beta chain. This sample was taken from a study of blood T cell repertoires in COVID-19. The assay was immunoSEQ multiplex PCR, and TCRdb's table has in-frame clones only and misses some. Of 99,000 or so clones detected, about 80% appear once; the ten largest clones hold 3.3%. This CDR3 is 13 amino acids long. The germline gives CDR1 MGHDK, CDR2 SYGVNS. Trimming cost V 11 bases and J 7 bases, with 15 bases left between them. The sequencing input was peripheral blood. This receptor was obtained from a woman of 80 years or more with active or convalescent COVID-19. The V call is TRBV25-1, the J call TRBJ1-6; D is undetermined. The CDR3 reads CAARSGTNSPLHF. CDR3 nucleotide sequence: TGTGCCGCGCGATCTGGTACCAATTCACCCCTCCACTTT.